A single sample gave rise to the 31 T cell receptor beta chains below, sequenced in a study of blood T cells in healthy people across ages. PCR was performed a second time for about 7 to 12 cycles using a sample-barcoded 5' primer and a J-beta primer mix. Via MiXCR, TCRdb re-called the 5' RACE reads, giving one row per CDR3 protein. The table shows about 970,000 distinct CDR3 sequences, with roughly 50% occurring only once. Sample: blood. All receptors derive from a woman in her fifties or sixties in good health.

A word on this clonotype: A much bigger clone sits one base away, suggesting this may be a read error. The V and J genes are TRBV27 and TRBJ2-5, with 10 nucleotides matching TRBD2. CDR1 is MNHEY and CDR2 is SMNVEV in the germline V gene (reference sequence). The CDR3 is 15 amino acids. Here the CDR3 DNA reads TGTGCCAGCGGTTTATGGACTAGCGGTGTCAATGAGCAGTACTTC. Its protein product is CASGLWTSGVNEQYF.

This clonotype has a handful of counts. This rearrangement joins TRBV6-5 to TRBJ2-3; D is undetermined. Trimming shortened V by 2 bases and J by 2 bases, and 11 bases separated the two germline ends. Germline lookup yields CDR1 MNHEY and CDR2 SVGAGI. This CDR3 comprises 15 residues. The CDR3 spells CASSYGYSYTDTQYF. CDR3 bases: TGTGCCAGCAGTTACGGTTACAGCTACACAGATACGCAGTATTTT.

This clonotype was detected a few times. The chain joins TRBV7-2 to TRBJ2-1; 9 nucleotides agree with TRBD2. The better agreement between TRBJ2-7 and the DNA end casts doubt on the J call. The CDR3 is made up of 15 amino acids. CDR1 and CDR2 (germline): SGHTA, FQGNSA. The CDR3 here is CASSLDAGGYNEQYF. As DNA, the CDR3 is TGTGCCAGCAGCTTAGATGCGGGAGGGTACAATGAGCAGTACTTC.

The sample holds a few counts of this clonotype. The chain has TRBV29-1 and TRBJ2-7; 12 bases are a match to TRBD2. V dropped 3 bases and J dropped 6; count of bases not matched to a gene: 12. CDR3 length: 16 amino acids. Germline V lookup: CDR1 SQVTM, CDR2 ANQGSEA. The CDR3 DNA reads TGCAGCGTTGAGTCTCTAGCGGGAGGGCCTTTGACCGAGCAGTACTTC. It codes for CSVESLAGGPLTEQYF.

In this sample, this clonotype turned up once. The gene calls are TRBV7-6 and TRBJ2-7, with 8 bases fitting TRBD1. CDR1 and CDR2 from the germline V gene are SGHVS and FNYEAQ. The CDR3 spans 13 residues. V lost 5 bases to trimming and J lost 3 bases; unmatched junction nucleotides: 3. CDR3 in DNA: TGTGCCAGCAGCAAAGGACAGGGCTACGAGCAGTACTTC. Its translation: CASSKGQGYEQYF.

Points on this clonotype: Being one base from a much bigger clone, this may be a read error. V usage is TRBV29-1 and J usage is TRBJ2-7; 10 positions agree with TRBD2. The junction had 6 bases not matched to a gene; V was cut back by 7 bases and J by 3 bases. The CDR3 is 13 amino acids. Germline CDR1 is SQVTM and CDR2 is ANQGSEA. The CDR3 nucleotides read TGCAGCGGTGCGGCTAGCGGGAGCTACGAGCAGTACTTC. Its protein product is CSGAASGSYEQYF.

This clonotype was seen a few times. The V and J genes are TRBV15 and TRBJ2-4, with TRBD1 matching over 7 bases. The J call may be mistaken, given a closer DNA end match to TRBJ2-7. Germline V gives CDR1 LNHNV, CDR2 YYDKDF (reference sequence). The CDR3 runs to 15 residues. The CDR3 sequence is CATSRDPRGLREQYF. Here the CDR3 DNA reads TGTGCCACCAGCAGAGATCCTAGGGGGCTCCGCGAGCAGTACTTC.

The J gene is TRBJ2-7, the V gene TRBV6-5; 7 bases align to TRBD1. V shed 1 base, J shed 1 base, and the junction held 10 bases outside the gene matches. The CDR3 contains 17 residues. Germline CDR1 is MNHEY and CDR2 is SVGAGI. In DNA form, the CDR3 reads TGTGCCAGCAGTTACTTGAGCCAGGGGGATCGATCCTACGAGCAGTACTTC. It codes for CASSYLSQGDRSYEQYF.

This chain uses TRBV5-1 with TRBJ2-5, with D tentatively TRBD2 (6 bases). The V gene lost 4 bases and the J gene lost 1 base, with 14 bases spanning the gap. Per germline, CDR1 SGHRS and CDR2 YFSETQ. The CDR3 sequence is 15 residues long. The CDR3 protein is CASSRLAERQETQYF. The CDR3 nucleotides are TGCGCCAGCAGCCGGTTAGCGGAGCGCCAAGAGACCCAGTACTTC. Filled out from reference TRBV5-1 and TRBJ2-5, the complete variable domain reads KAGVTQTPRYLIKTRGQQVTLSCSPISGHRSVSWYQQTPGQGLQFLFEYFSETQRNKGNFPGRFSGRQFSNSRSEMNVSTLELGDSALYLCASSRLAERQETQYFGPGTRLLVL.

This clonotype has more than one count but fewer than ten. The V gene is TRBV6-2 or TRBV6-3, the J gene TRBJ2-7; tentative D call: TRBD2 (5 bases). Germline V lookup: CDR1 MNHEY, CDR2 SVGEGT. The ends were cut back, 0 bases at V and 2 bases at J, with 17 bases in the middle. The CDR3 is 17 residues long. The CDR3 spells CASSYSMEEADTYEQYF. CDR3 coding DNA: TGTGCCAGCAGTTACTCGATGGAGGAAGCGGATACCTACGAGCAGTACTTC.

The genes are TRBV5-1 and TRBJ2-1, with TRBD2 identical over 9 bases. Germline values: CDR1 SGHRS, CDR2 YFSETQ. With 1 base clipped from V and 9 bases from J, the junction kept 8 bases outside the gene matches. The CDR3 length is 15 residues. CDR3 sequence: CASSLIEAGGGEQFF. The CDR3, as DNA: TGCGCCAGCAGCTTGATAGAAGCGGGAGGCGGTGAGCAGTTCTTC.

This sequence joins TRBV6-6 and TRBJ1-1; unclear D gene. The CDR3 runs to 17 residues. The V gene lost 0 bases and the J gene lost 2 bases, with 16 bases spanning the gap. CDR1 and CDR2 (germline): MNHNY, SVGAGI (reference sequence). CDR3 in DNA: TGTGCCAGCAGTTACTCAGGCAGCGCATGGGGTAACACTGAAGCTTTCTTT. Its protein product is CASSYSGSAWGNTEAFF.

This chain uses TRBV12-3 or TRBV12-4 with TRBJ2-7; TRBD1 aligns across 11 bases. J gave up 2 bases and V 2 bases, and 8 bases lay outside the gene matches. The CDR3 is 17 amino acids. CDR3 protein: CASSLKMLGQGAYEQYF. DNA for the CDR3: TGTGCCAGCAGTTTAAAAATGCTGGGACAGGGGGCCTACGAGCAGTACTTC.

The V gene is TRBV28, the J gene TRBJ2-7; TRBD2 agrees at 8 bases. Trimming removed 10 bases from V and 5 bases from J; junction bases left unmatched: 7. This CDR3 spans 12 amino acids. The germline gives CDR1 MDHEN, CDR2 SYDVKM. CDR3 nucleotide sequence: TGTGCCATACCGAGCGGGAGCCACGAGCAGTACTTC. Its protein product is CAIPSGSHEQYF.

This clonotype was picked up a small number of times. V usage is TRBV4-2 and J usage is TRBJ2-7, with D perhaps TRBD2 (5 bases). Germline V gene data show CDR1 as LGHNA and CDR2 as YNFKEQ. This CDR3 spans 16 amino acids. V was trimmed by 4 bases and J by 3 bases, leaving 19 bases between them. The CDR3 DNA sequence: TGTGCCAGCAGCCCCGGATCAATCAGCGGTAGCTACGAGCAGTACTTC. Translation: CASSPGSISGSYEQYF.

CDR3 coding DNA: TGTGCCAGCAGTTTACCTCGGGAAGAAAGACTAGCGGCCCAAGAGACCCAGTACTTC. Translation: CASSLPREERLAAQETQYF. This chain connects TRBV28 to TRBJ2-5, with 9 bases identical to TRBD2. V lost 2 bases and J lost 1; bases outside the gene matches: 14. The CDR3 spans 19 residues. Looked up from germline, CDR1 is MDHEN and CDR2 is SYDVKM.

The J gene is TRBJ2-7, the V gene TRBV20-1; 10 bases fit TRBD2. The germline gives CDR1 DFQATT, CDR2 SNEGSKA (reference sequence). The CDR3 extends over 14 amino acids. V dropped 1 base and J dropped 6; count of bases not matched to a gene: 6. This CDR3 is CSARGASGSGEQYF. In nucleotides, the CDR3 is TGCAGTGCTAGAGGTGCTAGCGGGAGCGGCGAGCAGTACTTC.

This clonotype was recorded a few times. The chain is built from TRBV13 and TRBJ2-7, with a weak D call TRBD2 (6 bases). Germline V gene lookup returns CDR1 PRHDT and CDR2 FYEKMQ (reference sequence). Between the trimmed V and J ends, which lost 5 bases and 5 bases, there was a span of 22 bases. The CDR3 runs 16 residues. As DNA, the CDR3 is TGTGCCAGCAGCCCCCCCGTTGGGCTAGCGAGCCACGAGCAGTACTTC. Translated: CASSPPVGLASHEQYF.

The genes are TRBV10-3 and TRBJ2-2; tentative D call: TRBD1 (6 bases). From germline, CDR1 is ENHRY and CDR2 SYGVKD. V was trimmed by 11 bases and J by 3 bases, leaving 19 bases between them. The CDR3 contains 15 residues. In DNA form, the CDR3 reads TGTGCCTCCCGGCGGACAGCGGTGGACACCGGGGAGCTGTTTTTT. Translated, it gives CASRRTAVDTGELFF.

V and J are TRBV12-3 or TRBV12-4 and TRBJ1-3, with a weak D call TRBD1 (6 bases). Trimming cost V 2 bases and J 0 bases, with 11 bases left between them. This CDR3 contains 16 residues. The CDR3 is CASSLQGIHSGNTIYF. In DNA, the CDR3 is TGTGCCAGCAGTTTACAGGGGATTCACTCTGGAAACACCATATATTTT.

CDR3 protein: CASSLHAAVYNEQFF. DNA for the CDR3: TGTGCCAGCAGTTTACACGCAGCGGTCTACAATGAGCAGTTCTTC. This chain uses TRBV12-3 or TRBV12-4 with TRBJ2-1; D perhaps matches TRBD2 (5 bases). The CDR3 runs to 15 residues. Trimming cost V 2 bases and J 3 bases, with 11 bases left between them.

This chain joins TRBV4-3 and TRBJ2-5; D may be TRBD1 (5 bases). CDR1 and CDR2 from the germline V gene are LGHNA and YSLEER. The V and J ends lost 0 bases and 11 bases respectively, with 22 bases between them. CDR3 length: 16 residues. The CDR3 is CASSQDARSGATEQYF. DNA of the CDR3: TGCGCCAGCAGCCAAGATGCAAGGTCTGGGGCCACTGAGCAGTACTTC.

The V and J genes are TRBV7-2 and TRBJ2-7; 7 nucleotides match TRBD2. In germline, CDR1 is SGHTA, CDR2 FQGNSA. V shed 3 bases and J 5 bases; nucleotides not matched to a gene: 13. The CDR3 runs 16 residues. CDR3 in DNA: TGTGCCAGCAGCTTTGGCTACTTGGCGGGAGAGGACGAGCAGTACTTC. It is translated as CASSFGYLAGEDEQYF.

The table lists this clonotype with a few counts. This chain connects TRBV5-1 to TRBJ2-1; D tentatively fits TRBD1 or TRBD2 (5 bases each). Germline CDR1 and CDR2: SGHRS and YFSETQ. Deletions cut 3 bases from V and 3 bases from J, with 7 bases between. The CDR3 has 13 amino acids. Written as DNA, the CDR3 is TGCGCCAGCAGCTGGGACGGCTACAATGAGCAGTTCTTC. This sequence encodes CASSWDGYNEQFF.

Turning to this clonotype: One base away lies a much larger clone, so this may be a sequencing read error. The CDR3 bases are TGTGCCAGCAGTTCCCCAGCGGGAGGAACCTACGAGCAGTACTTC. Protein: CASSSPAGGTYEQYF. The chain recombines TRBV28 with TRBJ2-7; TRBD2 agrees at 9 bases. The trim removed 4 bases at V and 2 bases at J, leaving 6 bases unmatched. The CDR3 sequence is 15 residues long. CDR1 and CDR2 from the germline V gene are MDHEN and SYDVKM.

V usage is TRBV11-2 and J usage is TRBJ2-1; 9 bases line up with TRBD2. CDR1 is SGHAT and CDR2 is FQNNGV in the germline V gene. Unmatched junction bases numbered 7, after V lost 0 bases and J lost 4 bases. CDR3 length equals 17 residues. The CDR3 nucleotides read TGTGCCAGCAGCTTAGATTTTCGGCTAGCGGGGTACAATGAGCAGTTCTTC. Translation gives CASSLDFRLAGYNEQFF. The full variable domain, completed using reference TRBV11-2 and TRBJ2-1, is EAGVAQSPRYKIIEKRQSVAFWCNPISGHATLYWYQQILGQGPKLLIQFQNNGVVDDSQLPKDRFSAERLKGVDSTLKIQPAKLEDSAVYLCASSLDFRLAGYNEQFFGPGTRLTVL.

The V call is TRBV24-1, the J call TRBJ1-5; D perhaps matches TRBD1 (6 bases). The CDR3 loop spans 14 amino acids. Germline-derived CDR1 and CDR2 are KGHDR and SFDVKD. The V end was cut by 0 bases, the J end by 4 bases, with 6 bases between. CDR3 region: CATSDLTGNQPQHF. The CDR3 region has the DNA TGTGCCACCAGTGATTTGACAGGGAATCAGCCCCAGCATTTT.

Details on this clonotype: This may be a read error: a much more frequent sequence differs by one nucleotide. The chain employs TRBV28 and TRBJ2-5; 8 bases line up with TRBD1. This CDR3 has 13 residues. Germline V gene data show CDR1 as MDHEN and CDR2 as SYDVKM. J lost 7 bases, V lost 5 bases, and 6 bases had no gene match. CDR3 sequence: CASSQTGVGTQYF. In DNA, the CDR3 is TGTGCCAGCAGTCAGACAGGGGTCGGGACCCAGTACTTC.

This clonotype was picked up a small number of times. The V call is TRBV18, the J call TRBJ2-1; perhaps TRBD1 as D (8 bases). CDR1 and CDR2 (germline): KGHSH, LQKENI. Trimming stripped 3 bases from V and 7 bases from J, with 19 bases between. This CDR3 region has 16 residues. CDR3 coding DNA: TGTGCCAGCTCACCCCCAACAGGGGGGGGACCTAATGAGCAGTTCTTC. Its protein is CASSPPTGGGPNEQFF.

The chain couples TRBV11-2 to TRBJ2-3; D unclear. Trimming pared 1 base from V and 2 bases from J, leaving 10 bases between. The CDR3 runs to 15 residues. CDR1 is SGHAT, CDR2 FQNNGV, per germline. CDR3 DNA: TGTGCCAGCAGCTTAGGTACGGGCGACACAGATACGCAGTATTTT. Translation gives CASSLGTGDTDTQYF.

The V and J genes are TRBV29-1 and TRBJ2-3, with D unresolved. V lost 7 bases and J lost 3, with 14 bases in between. This CDR3 region has 13 residues. Germline assignment: CDR1 SQVTM and CDR2 ANQGSEA. The CDR3 is CSAATSGTDTQYF. CDR3 nucleotide sequence: TGCAGCGCCGCGACGTCAGGAACAGATACGCAGTATTTT.